This T cell receptor beta chain was identified in a study of neurological immune-mediated disorders. Study-level points and caveats: While HTLV-1-associated myelopathy showed the greatest TCR clonal expansion, multiple sclerosis showed the least, falling below healthy controls.

Where libraries were unsorted, they were derived from 2 million PBMCs stored at -80 degrees C. This CDR3 comprises 14 residues. Germline assignment: CDR1 LGHNA and CDR2 YSLEER. Trimming stripped 4 bases from V and 0 bases from J, with 10 bases between. This clonotype was seen ten or more times. The antigen is not known. The cDNA was synthesized by 5'RACE incorporating 10-nucleotide random UMIs. TCRdb independently ran MiXCR on the 5' RACE reads; one entry per CDR3 protein. The sample includes around 67,000 distinct CDR3 sequences, less than 5.5% of them seen just once. This clonotype originated in a man between 18 and 35 years old with multiple sclerosis. This chain connects TRBV4-3 to TRBJ2-7; D call uncertain. The material sequenced was PBMCs. The CDR3 is CASSRGWSSYEQYF. The CDR3 nucleotides read TGCGCCAGCAGCCGCGGATGGAGCTCCTACGAGCAGTACTTC.